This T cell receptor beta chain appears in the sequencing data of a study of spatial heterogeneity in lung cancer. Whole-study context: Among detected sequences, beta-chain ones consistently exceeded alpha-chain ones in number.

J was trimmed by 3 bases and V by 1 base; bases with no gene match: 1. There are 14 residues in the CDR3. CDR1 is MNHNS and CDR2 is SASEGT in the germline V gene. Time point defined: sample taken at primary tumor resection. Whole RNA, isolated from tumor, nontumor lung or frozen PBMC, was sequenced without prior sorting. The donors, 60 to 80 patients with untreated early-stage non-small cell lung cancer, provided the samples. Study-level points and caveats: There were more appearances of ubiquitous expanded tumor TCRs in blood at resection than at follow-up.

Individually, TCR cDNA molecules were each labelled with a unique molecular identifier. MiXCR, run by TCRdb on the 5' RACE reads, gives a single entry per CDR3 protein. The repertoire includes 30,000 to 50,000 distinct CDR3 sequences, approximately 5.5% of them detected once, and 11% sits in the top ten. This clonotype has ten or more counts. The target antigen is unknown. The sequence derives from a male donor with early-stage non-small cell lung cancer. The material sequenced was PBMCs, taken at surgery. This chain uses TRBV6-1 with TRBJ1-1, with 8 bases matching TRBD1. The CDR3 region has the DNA TGTGCCAGCAGTGAAGACAGGGGGGACACTGAAGCTTTCTTT. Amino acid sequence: CASSEDRGDTEAFF.